One sample yielded the 8 T cell receptor beta chains listed below, sequenced in a study of blood T cell repertoires in COVID-19 (dated by TCRdb to the early 2020s). The library came from the immunoSEQ multiplex PCR assay. Held by TCRdb, this immuneACCESS table contains in-frame sequences only and omits some clones. Under half of the omission traces to an unresolved V gene where checked; the cause of the rest is unknown. Present in this sample are 250,000 to 300,000 clones, 75% to 90% of which were seen just once. Roughly 2% of the sample is held by the ten biggest clonotypes. The sequencing sample was made of peripheral blood. These receptor sequences come from a woman aged 50 to 60 who had recovered from COVID-19.

This chain connects TRBV12-3 or TRBV12-4 to TRBJ1-2; the D is unclear. The length of the CDR3 is 11 residues. V lost 6 bases, J lost 4 bases, and 6 bases lay in between. The CDR3 DNA is TGTGCCAGCAGAGCTTCCTATGGCTACACCTTC. This codes for CASRASYGYTF.

This chain joins TRBV5-4 and TRBJ1-2; perhaps TRBD1 as D (6 bases). CDR1 is SGHNT and CDR2 is YYREEE in the germline V gene (reference sequence). CDR3 length equals 15 residues. V gave up 0 bases and J gave up 6 bases, with 15 bases separating them. CDR3 residues: CASSLDLGGGNGYTF. CDR3 in DNA: TGTGCCAGCAGCTTGGACTTAGGGGGAGGGAATGGCTACACCTTC. Looking up the rest from reference TRBV5-4 and TRBJ1-2 gives the full variable domain: ETGVTQSPTHLIKTRGQQVTLRCSSQSGHNTVSWYQQALGQGPQFIFQYYREEENGRGNFPPRFSGLQFPNYSSELNVNALELDDSALYLCASSLDLGGGNGYTFGSGTRLTVV.

This clone was recorded once. This sequence joins TRBV6-5 and TRBJ2-7; a weak D match, TRBD1 (5 bases). The CDR3 has 12 residues. Trimming cost V 7 bases and J 0 bases, with 7 bases left between them. Per germline, CDR1 MNHEY and CDR2 SVGAGI. CDR3 sequence (DNA): TGTGCCAGCACAGGGTCCTCCTACGAGCAGTACTTC. It encodes CASTGSSYEQYF.

The chain uses TRBV4-3 and TRBJ2-7, with TRBD1 matching over 8 bases. Germline V gene sequence: CDR1 LGHNA, CDR2 YSLEER. V lost 4 bases, J lost 0 bases, and 8 bases stayed unmatched. The CDR3 is 16 amino acids. CDR3 nucleotides: TGCGCCAGCAGCCGTTACGGACAGGGAGCCTCCTACGAGCAGTACTTC. This gives the protein CASSRYGQGASYEQYF.

The chain has TRBV6-5 and TRBJ2-7; D call uncertain. This CDR3 has 13 amino acids. The germline gives CDR1 MNHEY, CDR2 SVGAGI. V lost 6 bases and J lost 5, with 14 bases in between. The CDR3 loop is CASRLTENHEQYF. As DNA, the CDR3 is TGTGCCAGCAGGTTGACGGAGAATCACGAGCAGTACTTC.

The V and J genes are TRBV10-3 and TRBJ2-6, with D hard to call. CDR3 size: 13 residues. V was cut by 11 bases and J by 4 bases, with 12 bases left in between. Per germline, CDR1 ENHRY and CDR2 SYGVKD. In nucleotides, the CDR3 is TGTGCCGCGAAGACTCTCGGGGCCAACGTCCTGACTTTC. Its protein product is CAAKTLGANVLTF.

The chain is built from TRBV10-3 and TRBJ1-4, with D unresolved. Germline V lookup: CDR1 ENHRY, CDR2 SYGVKD. The germline V and J ends were trimmed by 3 bases and 5 bases, with 10 bases remaining between them. The CDR3 has 14 amino acids. The DNA for the CDR3 is TGTGCCATCAGTGATGAGGCAGCAAATGAAAAACTGTTTTTT. Its translation is CAISDEAANEKLFF.

The CDR3 nucleotides read TGTGCCAGCAGGAGAACTCTCACTGAAGCTTTCTTT. Its protein product is CASRRTLTEAFF. The chain couples TRBV6-5 to TRBJ1-1; D unresolved. V lost 6 bases and J 4 bases, leaving 9 bases between the germline ends. Germline CDR1 reads MNHEY; CDR2 reads SVGAGI. CDR3 length: 12 amino acids.